This T cell receptor (beta chain) was identified in a study of T cell responses to AZD1222 COVID-19 vaccine. Overall study findings and caveats: Donors were largely white British and mainly female; clonal diversity was possibly underestimated.

Trimming pared 2 bases from V and 5 bases from J, leaving 16 bases between. CDR1 is SNHLY, CDR2 FYNNEI, per germline. The CDR3 totals 15 residues. Sequencing was performed with immunoSEQ multiplex PCR; in TCRdb, only in-frame clones are kept and a portion is missing. The profile shows about 120,000 clones, around 87% of them singletons. For this clone: The antigen remains unidentified.

The chain recombines TRBV2 with TRBJ2-7; the D gene could be TRBD1 or TRBD2 (5 bases each). Sequences were derived from peripheral blood, sampled on day 0 of AZD1222 vaccination. This sequence originates from an adult in good health. The DNA for the CDR3 is TGTGCCAGCAGTGAATTCGGGACGAATGGCCACGAGCAGTACTTC. This translates into CASSEFGTNGHEQYF.